This TCR beta chain was recovered during a study of cytomegalovirus exposure and HLA in healthy donors. For the study at large: Earlier findings included roughly 100 million unique TCR beta sequences obtained from around 180 million T cells.

It was with 60 Vbeta and 13 Jbeta primers that the PCR ran. The assay was immunoSEQ multiplex PCR, and TCRdb's table has in-frame clones only and misses some. The table records approximately 200,000 clones, roughly 85% of them present only once. The CDR3 extends over 15 amino acids. Trimming removed 4 bases at V and 4 bases at J, with 17 bases between. Germline V gene data show CDR1 as MNHNS and CDR2 as SASEGT. Details on this clone: What it binds is unknown.

Study-wide points: Analyses of presence and absence presupposed an approximately uniform sequencing depth across donors. The likely origin of a cluster of highly shared sequence variants was a sequencing artifact. Donors belonging to an Asian-associated ancestry cluster reportedly showed fewer N-insertions in productive TCRs than the roughly 670-donor mean, according to what a later analysis found.

This chain uses TRBV6-1 with TRBJ2-7; TRBD1 might be the D (6 bases). Material for sequencing was PBMCs. The sequence was collected from a woman aged 25 to 39 in good health and CMV-seropositive. In nucleotides, the CDR3 is TGTGCCAGCAGTGCCCCGGACCAGGGGCTGTACGAGCAGTACTTC. This translates into CASSAPDQGLYEQYF.